This TCR beta chain was documented in a study of shared clonotypes between healthy human individuals. Donors were healthy HIV-negative adults without recently reported acute infections or vaccinations. Germline CDR1 and CDR2: KGHSH and LQKENI. J was trimmed by 7 bases and V by 2 bases; bases with no gene match: 4. The CDR3 contains 15 residues. The DNA input per sorted-subset replicate PCR was 150 to 200 ng, corresponding to some 30,000 T cell genomes. Data came from immunoSEQ multiplex PCR; TCRdb stores just in-frame clones and leaves some out. The data show over a million clones, more than 95% seen once. Study-wide results and caveats: Among several donors, roughly 5% of naive CD4 clonotypes were found in common.

Regarding this clone: Its target is unknown. The sample holds other DNA sequences that translate to the same CDR3.

The chain uses TRBV18 and TRBJ2-1; 11 nucleotides line up with TRBD2. The source material was naive CD4+ T cells sorted from blood. Specified subset: CD45RA+ positively selected. This receptor was taken from a man aged 25 to 40 in good health. CDR3: CASSPLAGGPNEQFF. The CDR3 region has the DNA TGTGCCAGCTCACCATTAGCGGGAGGGCCAAATGAGCAGTTCTTC.